This is a list of T cell receptor beta chains from one sample in a study of T cells in Graves' hyperthyroidism and ophthalmopathy. TCRdb re-called the multiplex PCR reads through MiXCR, storing one row per CDR3 protein. The sample lists 690,000 or so distinct CDR3 sequences, around 19% occurring once. The sequenced sample was blood. These receptors all stem from a woman aged 45-65 years with Graves' hyperthyroidism that later progressed to Graves' ophthalmopathy. Both conserved end residues are part of each CDR3. D genes are given only for firm matches. Size values are once, few and many counts, or a class for expanded clones, and some rows have none.

J: TRBJ1-2; V: TRBV5-8; D: .; size: once; DNA: TGTGCCAGCGGCTTGCGAACCTATGGCTACACCTTC; CDR3: CASGLRTYGYTF
J: TRBJ1-5; V: TRBV28; D: .; size: many; DNA: TGTGCCAGCAGTTTCTCCGGGGGCTATCAGCCCCAGCATTTT; CDR3: CASSFSGGYQPQHF
J: TRBJ2-7; V: TRBV7-9; D: TRBD2; size: few; DNA: TGTGCCAGCAGCGGACTAGCGTCTTCCTACGAGCAGTACTTC; CDR3: CASSGLASSYEQYF
J: TRBJ2-1; V: TRBV11-2; D: TRBD1; size: many; DNA: TGTGCCAGCAGCTCCCTACAGGACAGGGTAGATGAGCAGTTCTTC; CDR3: CASSSLQDRVDEQFF
J: TRBJ1-6; V: TRBV5-1; D: TRBD1; size: many; DNA: TGCGCCAGCAGCGATAAGGGGGCACCCTATAATTCACCCCTCCACTTT; CDR3: CASSDKGAPYNSPLHF
J: TRBJ2-3; V: TRBV29-1; D: TRBD2; size: .; DNA: TGCAGCGTTGACGGCGGCGGGGGAAGCATCGATACGCAGTATTTT; CDR3: CSVDGGGGSIDTQYF
J: TRBJ2-7; V: TRBV13; D: .; size: many; DNA: TGTGCCAGCAGTACAGGAAGGGGATACGAGCAGTACTTC; CDR3: CASSTGRGYEQYF
J: TRBJ2-1; V: TRBV6-1; D: .; size: many; DNA: TGTGCCAGCAGATCTTGGGGTGAGCAGTTCTTC; CDR3: CASRSWGEQFF
J: TRBJ2-7; V: TRBV5-5; D: TRBD1; size: few; DNA: TGTGCCAGCAGCTGGACGGGACAGGGGCCTTACGAGCAGTACTTC; CDR3: CASSWTGQGPYEQYF
J: TRBJ2-1; V: TRBV5-1; D: .; size: .; DNA: TGCGCCAGCAGCTTCGTAGAGGGAAATGAGCAGTTCTTC; CDR3: CASSFVEGNEQFF
J: TRBJ1-2; V: TRBV20-1; D: .; size: .; DNA: TGCAGTGCTAGAGAGGAGGACATCTCTAACTATGGCTACACCTTC; CDR3: CSAREEDISNYGYTF
J: TRBJ2-5; V: TRBV10-3; D: .; size: many; DNA: TGTGCCATCAGTGCAGCACAGGGCCAAGAGACCCAGTACTTC; CDR3: CAISAAQGQETQYF
J: TRBJ2-1; V: TRBV10-3; D: .; size: .; DNA: TGTGCCATCAGTGCCCCAGCCTTTGGCGGGGCAGGCAATGAGCAGTTCTTC; CDR3: CAISAPAFGGAGNEQFF
J: TRBJ2-3; V: TRBV6-2/TRBV6-3; D: .; size: few; DNA: TGTGCCAGCAGTTACGCCCGGAGCACAGATACGCAGTATTTT; CDR3: CASSYARSTDTQYF
J: TRBJ2-5; V: TRBV28; D: .; size: many; DNA: TGTGCCAGCAGTTTGCCGGCCAAAGAGACCCAGTACTTC; CDR3: CASSLPAKETQYF
J: TRBJ1-3; V: TRBV10-3; D: .; size: .; DNA: TGTGCCACGCAACAGAGCATCTCTGGAAACACCATATATTTT; CDR3: CATQQSISGNTIYF
J: TRBJ2-1; V: TRBV7-3; D: .; size: many; DNA: TGTGCCAGCGGTCTAGGAGGGGCCAATGAGCAGTTCTTC; CDR3: CASGLGGANEQFF
J: TRBJ2-1; V: TRBV29-1; D: TRBD1; size: many; DNA: TGCAGCGTTGAAGAGTGGCAGGGGGCGCGGAATGAGCAGTTCTTC; CDR3: CSVEEWQGARNEQFF
J: TRBJ2-5; V: TRBV7-3; D: TRBD2; size: many; DNA: TGTGCCAGCAGCCTACCAAAGGGCGAGCGGGGGATCCAAGAGACCCAGTACTTC; CDR3: CASSLPKGERGIQETQYF
J: TRBJ1-5; V: TRBV19; D: .; size: few; DNA: TGTGCCAGTAATGAGGGGGGAGGTTATCAGCCCCAGCATTTT; CDR3: CASNEGGGYQPQHF
J: TRBJ2-7; V: TRBV7-2; D: .; size: .; DNA: TGTGCCAGCAGCTTAGACGTCAGATCCAGCTCCTACGAGCAGTACTTC; CDR3: CASSLDVRSSSYEQYF
J: TRBJ1-6; V: TRBV9; D: .; size: .; DNA: TGTGCCAGCAGCGTGGGGACGGTCTTAGAATCACCCCTCCACTTT; CDR3: CASSVGTVLESPLHF
J: TRBJ2-7; V: TRBV20-1; D: .; size: few; DNA: TGCAGTGCTAGATCCGCGGCCTCCTACGAGCAGTACTTC; CDR3: CSARSAASYEQYF
J: TRBJ1-5; V: TRBV6-1; D: .; size: .; DNA: TGTGCCAGCAGCGAGGGAAGTGGGAGCAATCAGCCCCAGCATTTT; CDR3: CASSEGSGSNQPQHF
J: TRBJ2-2; V: TRBV3-1; D: .; size: many; DNA: TGTGCCAGCAGGGGCGCCGGGGAGCTGTTTTTT; CDR3: CASRGAGELFF
J: TRBJ2-3; V: TRBV19; D: .; size: .; DNA: TGTGCCAGTAGAGCGGGCCCGAGTGGCACAGATACGCAGTATTTT; CDR3: CASRAGPSGTDTQYF
J: TRBJ1-2; V: TRBV4-1; D: .; size: few; DNA: TGCGCCAGCAACCCCGACGGGTCCAACTATGGCTACACCTTC; CDR3: CASNPDGSNYGYTF
J: TRBJ1-3; V: TRBV12-3/TRBV12-4; D: .; size: .; DNA: TGTGCCAGCAGTACAGGGATGGGTGGAAACACCATATATTTT; CDR3: CASSTGMGGNTIYF